These 26 T cell receptor beta chains were all obtained from the same sample, sequenced in a study of shared clonotypes between healthy human individuals. The repertoire was sequenced with immunoSEQ multiplex PCR; TCRdb's copy has only in-frame clones and lacks some. The sample comprises some 380,000 clones, 90% to 98% of which are singletons, and about 0.32% rests with the top ten. The specimen was memory CD8+ T cells sorted from blood. Subset indicated: CD45RO+ cells pooled with CCR7-negative TemRA cells. The origin of the receptors is a man younger than 40 in good health.

V gene TRBV5-1 combines with J gene TRBJ2-7; TRBD2 matches 7 bases. This CDR3 region has 16 residues. J lost 1 base, V lost 0 bases, and 7 bases had no gene match. Germline values: CDR1 SGHRS, CDR2 YFSETQ. The CDR3 DNA follows: TGCGCCAGCAGCTTGGTATCCGGGAGGAGGTCCTACGAGCAGTACTTC. Its translation is CASSLVSGRRSYEQYF.

The J gene is TRBJ2-3, the V gene TRBV7-9; no firm D call. The length of the CDR3 is 11 residues. Germline CDR1 and CDR2: SEHNR and FQNEAQ (reference sequence). The ends were cut back, 5 bases at V and 5 bases at J, with 5 bases in the middle. The CDR3 coding sequence is TGTGCCAGCAGCCCTCAAGATACGCAGTATTTT. Translation gives CASSPQDTQYF. The whole variable domain, filled in from reference TRBV7-9 and TRBJ2-3, reads DTGVSQNPRHKITKRGQNVTFRCDPISEHNRLYWYRQTLGQGPEFLTYFQNEAQLEKSRLLSDRFSAERPKGSFSTLEIQRTEQGDSAMYLCASSPQDTQYFGPGTRLTVL.

J is TRBJ2-6 and V is TRBV5-1, with a weak D call TRBD1 (5 bases). This CDR3 spans 16 amino acids. Trimming shortened V by 4 bases and J by 0 bases, and 11 bases separated the two germline ends. Germline values: CDR1 SGHRS, CDR2 YFSETQ. CDR3 amino acids: CASSKDRDSGANVLTF. As DNA, the CDR3 is TGCGCCAGCAGCAAAGACAGAGACTCTGGGGCCAACGTCCTGACTTTC.

This clone was counted once. This chain joins TRBV5-1 and TRBJ2-7; D might be TRBD2 (6 bases). CDR3 length equals 16 residues. Trimming stripped 4 bases from V and 2 bases from J, with 19 bases between. CDR1 and CDR2 (germline): SGHRS, YFSETQ. CDR3 nucleotides: TGCGCCAGCAGCCCGGGCTCGGCTAGCGAGACCTACGAGCAGTACTTC. It specifies CASSPGSASETYEQYF.

The chain couples TRBV4-1 to TRBJ2-1; D may be TRBD2 (5 bases). Germline loops: CDR1 MGHRA, CDR2 YSYEKL. V dropped 1 base and J dropped 0 bases, with 13 bases sitting between them. This CDR3 has 17 residues. For the CDR3, the DNA is TGCGCCAGCAGCCAAGGGCCGGGGTTAAGCTCCTACAATGAGCAGTTCTTC. This translates into CASSQGPGLSSYNEQFF.

This sequence joins TRBV27 and TRBJ2-5; D gene ambiguous. The germline V gene has CDR1 MNHEY and CDR2 SMNVEV (reference sequence). The CDR3 extends over 12 amino acids. V was cut by 3 bases and J by 2 bases, with 4 bases left in between. The CDR3 here is CASSFGQETQYF. Here the CDR3 DNA reads TGTGCCAGCAGTTTTGGTCAAGAGACCCAGTACTTC.

The V call is TRBV28, the J call TRBJ2-7, with TRBD2 identical over 12 bases. Germline lookup yields CDR1 MDHEN and CDR2 SYDVKM. V shed 0 bases, J shed 7 bases, and the junction held 4 bases outside the gene matches. The CDR3 contains 15 residues. The CDR3 DNA reads as TGTGCCAGCAGTTTATGGACTAGCGGGAGAGGGGAGCAGTACTTC. This gives the protein CASSLWTSGRGEQYF. The full variable domain, its missing parts supplied by reference TRBV28 and TRBJ2-7, is DVKVTQSSRYLVKRTGEKVFLECVQDMDHENMFWYRQDPGLGLRLIYFSYDVKMKEKGDIPEGYSVSREKKERFSLILESASTNQTSMYLCASSLWTSGRGEQYFGPGTRLTVT.

This chain joins TRBV6-5 and TRBJ2-6; no clear D gene. The CDR3 is made up of 13 amino acids. Germline CDR1 is MNHEY and CDR2 is SVGAGI. V was cut by 6 bases and J by 2 bases, with 5 bases left in between. The CDR3 bases are TGTGCCAGCAGCCTGACTGGGGCCAACGTCCTGACTTTC. This encodes CASSLTGANVLTF.

V is TRBV6-6 and J is TRBJ1-6; D uncertain. Germline V gene sequence: CDR1 MNHNY, CDR2 SVGAGI (reference sequence). The germline V and J ends were trimmed by 0 bases and 8 bases, with 8 bases remaining between them. The CDR3 is 14 residues long. DNA for the CDR3: TGTGCCAGCAGTTACTCGATAAGGGATTCACCCCTCCACTTT. Protein sequence: CASSYSIRDSPLHF.

This clone was seen only once. Here the CDR3 reads CASSLAVDNQPQHF. The CDR3 nucleotides are TGTGCCAGCAGCTTAGCTGTGGATAATCAGCCCCAGCATTTT. The chain is built from TRBV7-8 and TRBJ1-5, with no clear D. From germline, CDR1 is SGHVS and CDR2 FQNEAQ. The V and J ends lost 0 bases and 4 bases respectively, with 7 bases between them. The CDR3 consists of 14 residues. The variable domain in full, completed from reference TRBV7-8 and TRBJ1-5, reads GAGVSQSPRYKVAKRGQDVALRCDPISGHVSLFWYQQALGQGPEFLTYFQNEAQLDKSGLPSDRFFAERPEGSVSTLKIQRTQQEDSAVYLCASSLAVDNQPQHFGDGTRLSIL.

The J gene is TRBJ2-7, the V gene TRBV2; D possibly corresponds to TRBD1 (6 bases). V was shortened by 6 bases and J by 3 bases, with 12 bases between the two germline ends. Per germline, CDR1 SNHLY and CDR2 FYNNEI. The CDR3 is 13 amino acids. CDR3 DNA sequence: TGTGCCAGCAGGGATACAGGGTTCTACGAGCAGTACTTC. As protein: CASRDTGFYEQYF. The variable domain in full, completed from reference TRBV2 and TRBJ2-7, reads EPEVTQTPSHQVTQMGQEVILRCVPISNHLYFYWYRQILGQKVEFLVSFYNNEISEKSEIFDDQFSVERPDGSNFTLKIRSTKLEDSAMYFCASRDTGFYEQYFGPGTRLTVT.

This sequence joins TRBV5-4 and TRBJ2-1; 9 bases are shared with TRBD1. Germline lookup yields CDR1 SGHNT and CDR2 YYREEE (reference sequence). The CDR3 is made up of 14 amino acids. V shed 4 bases and J 6 bases; nucleotides not matched to a gene: 5. For the CDR3, the DNA is TGTGCCAGCAGCATTACGACAGGGGGCAATGAGCAGTTCTTC. Residues: CASSITTGGNEQFF.

This chain links TRBV2 with TRBJ1-1; D not resolved. Germline CDR1 and CDR2: SNHLY and FYNNEI. V was clipped by 3 bases and J by 1 base, with 12 bases between them. CDR3 size: 15 residues. Here the CDR3 reads CASSEFFSQNTEAFF. The CDR3 bases are TGTGCCAGCAGTGAGTTTTTTTCCCAGAACACTGAAGCTTTCTTT.

This chain connects TRBV5-1 to TRBJ2-7; 8 bases line up with TRBD1. This CDR3 region has 14 residues. CDR1 SGHRS and CDR2 YFSETQ come from the germline V gene. After removal of 4 bases from V and 3 bases from J, the junction contained 6 bases not matched to a gene. The CDR3 reads CASSPNRGFYEQYF. The CDR3 nucleotides read TGCGCCAGCAGCCCAAACAGGGGGTTCTACGAGCAGTACTTC.

The rearrangement links TRBV7-6 to TRBJ2-5; D gene ambiguous. Germline V gene sequence: CDR1 SGHVS, CDR2 FNYEAQ. V was clipped by 2 bases and J by 1 base, with 5 bases between them. The CDR3 loop spans 13 amino acids. CDR3 in amino acids: CASSLRIQETQYF. The CDR3 DNA sequence: TGTGCCAGCAGCTTAAGGATCCAAGAGACCCAGTACTTC.

This sequence joins TRBV28 and TRBJ2-1, with TRBD2 identical over 8 bases. Germline trimming cut 5 bases from V and 10 bases from J; bases unmatched to any gene: 7. Per germline, CDR1 MDHEN and CDR2 SYDVKM. The length of the CDR3 is 13 residues. In nucleotides, the CDR3 is TGTGCCAGCAGTCCGGGACTAGAAAGCGAGCAGTTCTTC. Its translation is CASSPGLESEQFF.

The chain employs TRBV5-8 and TRBJ2-7; D not resolved. Trimming took off 0 bases at V and 10 bases at J, with 8 bases between the two ends. Germline V gives CDR1 SGHTS, CDR2 YDEGEE. CDR3 length equals 11 residues. The CDR3: CASSLARIQYF. For the CDR3, the DNA is TGTGCCAGCAGCTTGGCTAGAATCCAGTACTTC. Using reference TRBV5-8 and TRBJ2-7 for the parts outside the CDR3, the full variable domain is EAGVTQSPTHLIKTRGQQATLRCSPISGHTSVYWYQQALGLGLQFLLWYDEGEERNRGNFPPRFSGRQFPNYSSELNVNALELEDSALYLCASSLARIQYFGPGTRLTVT.

This sequence joins TRBV5-5 and TRBJ2-3; D ambiguous. The CDR3 spans 13 residues. Germline CDR1 reads SGHKS; CDR2 reads YYEKEE (reference sequence). V was clipped by 1 base and J by 0 bases, with 3 bases between them. This CDR3 reads CASSLFSTDTQYF. In nucleotides, the CDR3 is TGTGCCAGCAGCTTGTTCAGCACAGATACGCAGTATTTT.

The table lists this clone with a count of one. The V and J genes are TRBV5-3 and TRBJ1-5; 10 positions match TRBD1. TRBV5-3 is an open reading frame whose function is uncertain. Unmatched junction bases numbered 11, after V lost 3 bases and J lost 2 bases. The CDR3 covers 18 residues. CDR3 loop: CARSSVDPGTGGNQPQHF. The CDR3 coding sequence is TGTGCCAGAAGCTCCGTGGACCCCGGGACAGGGGGCAATCAGCCCCAGCATTTT.

The sample holds one count of this clone. This CDR3 reads CASAGEYEQYF. The CDR3, as DNA: TGTGCCAGCGCAGGGGAGTACGAGCAGTACTTC. This chain connects TRBV6-1 to TRBJ2-7; possibly TRBD1 for D (6 bases). V gave up 8 bases and J gave up 4 bases, with 9 bases separating them. Per the germline V gene, CDR1 is MNHNS and CDR2 is SASEGT. This CDR3 comprises 11 residues.

Here the CDR3 reads CASSVLGTDTQYF. The CDR3 DNA is TGTGCCAGCAGTGTACTAGGCACAGATACGCAGTATTTT. This rearrangement joins TRBV6-1 to TRBJ2-3, with D tentatively TRBD2 (5 bases). There are 13 residues in the CDR3. The germline V gene encodes CDR1 MNHNS and CDR2 SASEGT. Trimming took off 4 bases at V and 1 base at J, with 6 bases between the two ends.

The chain recombines TRBV7-8 with TRBJ2-1, with 9 bases that match TRBD2. Trimming removed 6 bases from V and 9 bases from J; junction bases left unmatched: 9. CDR1 is SGHVS and CDR2 is FQNEAQ in the germline V gene. CDR3 length equals 14 residues. CDR3 protein: CASSEDRAGGEQFF. The CDR3 DNA follows: TGTGCCAGCAGTGAGGACCGAGCGGGGGGTGAGCAGTTCTTC.

The chain uses TRBV9 and TRBJ2-1, with 9 bases that match TRBD2. This CDR3 region has 15 residues. CDR1 and CDR2 from the germline V gene are SGDLS and YYNGEE. Trimming took 0 bases from V and 4 from J; bases not matched to a gene: 2. As DNA, the CDR3 is TGTGCCAGCAGCGTAGCTAGCGGGAAATACAATGAGCAGTTCTTC. Translating gives CASSVASGKYNEQFF.

This clone was counted once. Additional DNA sequences in this sample encode the identical CDR3. The chain couples TRBV18 to TRBJ1-2, with D uncertain. Germline-derived CDR1 and CDR2 are KGHSH and LQKENI. This CDR3 is built from 13 residues. Trimming cost V 3 bases and J 0 bases, with 5 bases left between them. The CDR3 nucleotides are TGTGCCAGCTCACCCACTGCTAACTATGGCTACACCTTC. This encodes CASSPTANYGYTF.

V usage is TRBV27 and J usage is TRBJ1-1; 8 nucleotides align to TRBD1. With 2 bases clipped from V and 5 bases from J, the junction kept 10 bases outside the gene matches. Germline values: CDR1 MNHEY, CDR2 SMNVEV (reference sequence). The CDR3 consists of 16 residues. The CDR3 sequence is CASSLDAGGLGTEAFF. The CDR3 DNA is TGTGCCAGCAGTTTAGACGCAGGGGGCCTCGGGACTGAAGCTTTCTTT.

The J gene is TRBJ1-5, the V gene TRBV28; possible D gene TRBD1, 5 bases. Germline V gene data show CDR1 as MDHEN and CDR2 as SYDVKM. The ends were cut back, 6 bases at V and 8 bases at J, with 17 bases in the middle. The CDR3 is 14 amino acids. The CDR3 sequence is CASRPLPTEEPQHF. CDR3 sequence (DNA): TGTGCCAGCAGACCACTTCCGACAGAGGAGCCCCAGCATTTT.